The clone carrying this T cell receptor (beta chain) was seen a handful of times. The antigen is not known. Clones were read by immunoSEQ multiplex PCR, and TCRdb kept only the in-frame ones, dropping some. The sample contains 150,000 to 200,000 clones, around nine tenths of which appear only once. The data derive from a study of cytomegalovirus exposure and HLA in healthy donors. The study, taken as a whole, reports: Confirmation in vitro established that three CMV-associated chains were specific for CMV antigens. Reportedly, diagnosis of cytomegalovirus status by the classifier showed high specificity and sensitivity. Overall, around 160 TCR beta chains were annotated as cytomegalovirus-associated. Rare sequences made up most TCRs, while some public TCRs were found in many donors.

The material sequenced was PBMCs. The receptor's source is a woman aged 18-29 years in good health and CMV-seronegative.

The CDR3 bases are TGTGCCAGCAGCCAACCGACAGGGTCCGGCTACACCTTC. Translated, it gives CASSQPTGSGYTF. The chain uses TRBV14 and TRBJ1-2; 7 bases are shared with TRBD1. CDR1 is SGHDN, CDR2 FVKESK, per germline. The V gene end was trimmed by 2 bases and the J gene end by 8 bases; junction bases not matched to a gene: 5. CDR3 length: 13 residues. Drawing the rest from reference TRBV14 and TRBJ1-2, the complete variable domain is EAGVTQFPSHSVIEKGQTVTLRCDPISGHDNLYWYRRVMGKEIKFLLHFVKESKQDESGMPNNRFLAERTGGTYSTLKVQPAELEDSGVYFCASSQPTGSGYTFGSGTRLTVV.